This TCR beta chain emerged from a study of blood T cell repertoires in COVID-19 (TCRdb year 2020). With regard to the full study: Samples covering the acute and convalescent phases of COVID-19 were provided by collaborators in the United States, Italy and Spain. A freely available public database, intended as a resource for researchers studying the immune response to SARS-CoV-2, is where the repertoires were released. The prospective study material was composed of cDNA or gDNA derived from T cells, B-cell-depleted T cells, or PBMCs. Samples were obtained from the ongoing ImmuneRACE study (first 160 participants) and from about 1,300 subjects provided by 6 global collaborators. Deeply sampled blood TCRbeta repertoires from subjects exposed to, actively infected with, or recovered from COVID-19 were included in the dataset. Where available, HLA class I and class II types were obtained from metadata supplied by the sample provider rather than from assay-based typing. Sample metadata almost always included a de-identified subject ID, COVID-19 status, age in years and sex.

The immunoSEQ Assay, a bias-controlled multiplex PCR, was used to amplify TCRbeta CDR3 regions from genomic DNA. The authors' pipeline ran thus. Nucleated cell counts per sample were estimated from amplification of reference gene primers within the assay. Sequence reads were collapsed and filtered to measure the absolute abundance of every unique TCRbeta CDR3 rearrangement. For each sample, productive Simpson clonality was calculated as the square root of Simpson's diversity index over productive rearrangements. TCRdb limited this immuneACCESS table to in-frame rearrangements with V and J called. A share of clones is missing; checked studies link under half to unresolved V genes, and the rest is unexplained. V, J and clone size were drawn from that table, and D and trimming were deduced from the DNA. The sample profile shows thousands of clones; over 70% of them were found once. The top ten clones comprise roughly 15% of the sample.

The collaborating institutions used their own protocols to collect whole blood in K2EDTA tubes. For TCRbeta analysis, collaborators shipped samples as frozen whole blood, isolated PBMCs, or DNA extracted from either of those sample types. Overall study results and their limits: The amount of clinical and demographic metadata varied by source and participant and was provided uncurated.

Of note for this clone: The antigen this receptor binds is unknown. Base qualities are not recorded, but no much larger clone differs from it by a single base.

Sequencing was carried out using peripheral blood. This receptor was identified in a man in his fifties or sixties with acute or convalescent COVID-19.

The sequenced DNA: TGTGCCAGCAGCCAAGATCCGCGAGGGAGAACCTACGAGCAGTACTTC. Translated, it reads CASSQDPRGRTYEQYF. In this chain, TRBV3-1 (or the pseudogene TRBV3-2) is recombined with TRBJ2-7; TRBD2 is a possible D gene, resting on 5 matching bases. CDR1 LGHDT and CDR2 YNNKEL were looked up in the germline V gene (reference sequence). The CDR3 contains 16 residues, cysteine and phenylalanine counted. Only the CDR3 DNA stays, 48 bases, in frame from base 1. V lost 0 bases and J lost 2 bases; the stretch between them is 14 bases long.